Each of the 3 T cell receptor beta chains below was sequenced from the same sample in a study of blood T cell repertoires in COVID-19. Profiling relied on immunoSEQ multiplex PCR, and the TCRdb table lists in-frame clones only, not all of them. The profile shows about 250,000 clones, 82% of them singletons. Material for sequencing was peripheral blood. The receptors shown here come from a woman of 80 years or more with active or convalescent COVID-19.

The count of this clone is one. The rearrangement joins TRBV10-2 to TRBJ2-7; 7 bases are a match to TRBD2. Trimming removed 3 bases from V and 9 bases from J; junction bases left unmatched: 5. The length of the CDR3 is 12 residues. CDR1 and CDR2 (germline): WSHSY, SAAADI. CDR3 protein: CASSELAGVQYF. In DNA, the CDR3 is TGCGCCAGCAGTGAATTGGCGGGAGTGCAGTACTTC.

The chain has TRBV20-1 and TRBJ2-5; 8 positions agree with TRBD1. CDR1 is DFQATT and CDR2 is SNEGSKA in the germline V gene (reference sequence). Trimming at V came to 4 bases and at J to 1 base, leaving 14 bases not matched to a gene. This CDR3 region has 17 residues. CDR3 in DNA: TGCAGTGCTATTGACAGGGGTACCCTGAACCCCCAAGAGACCCAGTACTTC. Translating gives CSAIDRGTLNPQETQYF.

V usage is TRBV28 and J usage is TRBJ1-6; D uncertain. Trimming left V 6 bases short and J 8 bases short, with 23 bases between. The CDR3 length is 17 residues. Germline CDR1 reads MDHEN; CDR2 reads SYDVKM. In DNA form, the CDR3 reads TGTGCCAGCAGAAAGAAACCGCAAGCCGGCGCGGATTCACCCCTCCACTTT. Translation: CASRKKPQAGADSPLHF.